This TCR beta chain was profiled in a study of OX40 agonist ivuxolimab in advanced cancers. Study-wide results and caveats: On average, a greater number of expanded clones characterised CD8+ T cells relative to CD4+.

Profiled with immunoSEQ multiplex PCR; TCRdb holds only in-frame clones, not every one. The data contain 70,000 to 85,000 clones, about 86% of them singletons. The length of the CDR3 is 17 residues. The ends lost 0 bases at V and 1 base at J; junction bases unmatched: 7. Germline assignment: CDR1 SGHTS and CDR2 YDEGEE. With respect to this clone: As yet, its antigen is unknown.

The gene calls are TRBV5-8 and TRBJ2-3; 8 nucleotides line up with TRBD1. This receptor was obtained from an adult with an advanced solid tumor such as melanoma, head and neck, liver or kidney cancer. The sequences come from CD4+ or CD8+ T cells sorted from blood, collected in a trial of the OX40 agonist ivuxolimab. CDR3 sequence (DNA): TGTGCCAGCAGCTTGGGACAGGGGATTCCCGGCACAGATACGCAGTATTTT. This sequence encodes CASSLGQGIPGTDTQYF.